This T cell receptor beta chain was sequenced in a study of response to subunit inactivated influenza vaccine. One entry per CDR3 protein results from TCRdb running MiXCR on the RT-PCR reads. The top ten hold roughly a tenth of the sample, which has around 850,000 distinct CDR3 sequences, approximately 18% seen once. CDR3 length: 14 residues. Germline V gene lookup returns CDR1 SGHTA and CDR2 FQGNSA. V was trimmed by 4 bases and J by 0 bases, leaving 7 bases between them. Sequencing used PBMCs from blood, obtained roughly 5 days after vaccination. This rearrangement joins TRBV7-2 to TRBJ1-3, with D hard to call. This clonotype originated in a man aged 45-65 years who received an inactivated influenza vaccine. The CDR3 DNA follows: TGTGCCAGCAGCTCATTATACTCTGGAAACACCATATATTTT. The encoded protein is CASSSLYSGNTIYF.